This TCR beta chain comes out of a study of cytomegalovirus exposure and HLA in healthy donors. The CDR3 covers 15 residues. Germline values: CDR1 SEHNR, CDR2 FQNEAQ (reference sequence). Trimming left V 6 bases short and J 0 bases short, with 9 bases between. Donors were nominally healthy when sampled, though unrecorded immune exposures were likely. Concerning this clone itself: The antigen remains unidentified.

Findings and limits, study-wide: The study dropped some indistinguishable V segments, TRBV6-2 and TRBV6-3 among them.

Primers included in the PCR were 60 Vbeta and 13 Jbeta primers. Sequencing used immunoSEQ multiplex PCR; TCRdb keeps in-frame clones, though not all of them. The table has around 130,000 clones, around 75% seen once. This clonotype originated in a woman under 40 in good health and CMV-seronegative. This chain links TRBV7-9 with TRBJ2-6; a weak D match, TRBD2 (6 bases). Sequencing used PBMCs. CDR3 DNA: TGTGCCAGCAGGGGGGGATACTCTGGGGCCAACGTCCTGACTTTC. Amino acid sequence: CASRGGYSGANVLTF.